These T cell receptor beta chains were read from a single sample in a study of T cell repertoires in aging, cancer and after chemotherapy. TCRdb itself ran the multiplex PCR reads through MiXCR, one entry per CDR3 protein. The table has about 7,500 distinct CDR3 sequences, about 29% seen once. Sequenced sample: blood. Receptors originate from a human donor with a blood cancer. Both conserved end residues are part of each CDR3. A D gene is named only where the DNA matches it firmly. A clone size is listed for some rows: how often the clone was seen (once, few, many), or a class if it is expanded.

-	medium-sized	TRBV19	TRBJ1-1	TGTGCCAGTACAAGGGGGAACACTGAAGCTTTCTTT	CASTRGNTEAFF
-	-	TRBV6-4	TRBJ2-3	TGTGCCAGCAGTGAGATCGGCGGGAGCACAGATACGCAGTATTTT	CASSEIGGSTDTQYF
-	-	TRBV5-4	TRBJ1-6	TGTGCCAGCAGCTTCTCCCAGGGCGATTATAATTCACCCCTCCACTTT	CASSFSQGDYNSPLHF
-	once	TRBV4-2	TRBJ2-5	TGTGCCAGCAGCCAAGATCCTACTAGCTATGAGACCCAGTACTTC	CASSQDPTSYETQYF
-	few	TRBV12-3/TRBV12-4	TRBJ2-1	TGTGCCAGCAGTCTAGCAAATGAGCAGTTCTTC	CASSLANEQFF
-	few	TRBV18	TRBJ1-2	TGTGCCAGCTCACCATCAGGGCTACACTATGGCTACACCTTC	CASSPSGLHYGYTF
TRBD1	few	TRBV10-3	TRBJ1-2	TGTGCCATCAGTGAAAGACAGGGAGCCTATGGCTACACCTTC	CAISERQGAYGYTF
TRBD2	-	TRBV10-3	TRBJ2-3	TGTGCCACCAGGGGGAGCGGGGGGACCACAGATACGCAGTATTTT	CATRGSGGTTDTQYF
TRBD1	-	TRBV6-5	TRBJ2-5	TGTGCCAGCAGTTACTCGAGGACAGGGGGCCTGCAGACCCAGTACTTC	CASSYSRTGGLQTQYF
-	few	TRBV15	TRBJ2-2	TGTGCCACCAGCCAAACCGGGACGGGCTTTGGTACCGGGGAGCTGTTTTTT	CATSQTGTGFGTGELFF
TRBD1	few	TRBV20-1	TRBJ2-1	TGCAGTGCTAGAAAAGGACAGGGGGTGGGAAATGAGCAGTTCTTC	CSARKGQGVGNEQFF
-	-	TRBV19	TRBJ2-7	TGTGCCAGTACGAGAGGGTCCCGCTACAACGAGCAGTACTTC	CASTRGSRYNEQYF
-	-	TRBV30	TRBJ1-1	TGTGCCTGGAGTGGCGGGGGAATCACTGAAGCTTTCTTT	CAWSGGGITEAFF
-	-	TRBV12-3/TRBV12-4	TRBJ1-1	TGTGCCAGCAGTTTACGAGGGGACGGCACTGAAGCTTTCTTT	CASSLRGDGTEAFF
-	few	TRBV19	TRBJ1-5	TGTGCCAGTAGTGAGTATAAGGGCAATCAGCCCCAGCATTTT	CASSEYKGNQPQHF
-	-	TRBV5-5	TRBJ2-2	TGTGCCAGCAGCCCCTCGAGCGGTGACACCGGGGAGCTGTTTTTT	CASSPSSGDTGELFF
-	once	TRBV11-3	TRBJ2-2	TGTGCCAGCAGCTCAACTGAGGAAGTGGAAGTGGAGCTGTTTTTT	CASSSTEEVEVELFF
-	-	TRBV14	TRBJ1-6	TGTGCCAGCAGCCGAAATAATTCACCCCTCCACTTT	CASSRNNSPLHF
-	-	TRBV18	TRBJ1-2	TGTGCCAGCTCACCACCTACAGGGACCAGCTATGGCTACACCTTC	CASSPPTGTSYGYTF
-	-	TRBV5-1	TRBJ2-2	TGCGCCAGCAGCCGGGACTCGGATGCCGGGGAGCTGTTTTTT	CASSRDSDAGELFF
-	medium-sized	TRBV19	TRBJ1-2	TGTGCCAGTAGTATTCTCCAGGGTACGAGCGGCTACACCTTC	CASSILQGTSGYTF